The present T cell receptor beta chain was sequenced within a study of CD8+ T cells in alopecia areata. Study results and caveats: Higher clonality and more expanded CD8+ clones appeared in lesional than normal scalp. Against the mouse data, patients shared TCRs less clearly, possibly for HLA reasons. Normal-skin resident alphabeta T cells also appear among scalp sample sequences.

Alopecia areata patients had lesional scalp punch biopsies and peripheral blood taken from them. With respect to this clone: The antigen remains unidentified. Other DNA sequences in this specimen translate into the identical CDR3.

CDR1 is MNHNY, CDR2 SVGAGI, per germline (reference sequence). The CDR3 has 12 residues. The sequencing template was cDNA reverse transcribed from extracted RNA. Method: immunoSEQ multiplex PCR; TCRdb's copy keeps in-frame clones and lacks some. The repertoire holds under 250,000 clones, with more than 45% as singletons. This rearrangement joins TRBV6-6 to TRBJ2-7; no firm D call. The sequence was collected from a human donor with alopecia areata. The sequenced sample was CD4+ T cells sorted from blood, obtained at week 0. The CDR3 region has the DNA TGTGCTTCCAAAGGGCCTACCTACGAGCAGTACTTC. Its protein product is CASKGPTYEQYF.